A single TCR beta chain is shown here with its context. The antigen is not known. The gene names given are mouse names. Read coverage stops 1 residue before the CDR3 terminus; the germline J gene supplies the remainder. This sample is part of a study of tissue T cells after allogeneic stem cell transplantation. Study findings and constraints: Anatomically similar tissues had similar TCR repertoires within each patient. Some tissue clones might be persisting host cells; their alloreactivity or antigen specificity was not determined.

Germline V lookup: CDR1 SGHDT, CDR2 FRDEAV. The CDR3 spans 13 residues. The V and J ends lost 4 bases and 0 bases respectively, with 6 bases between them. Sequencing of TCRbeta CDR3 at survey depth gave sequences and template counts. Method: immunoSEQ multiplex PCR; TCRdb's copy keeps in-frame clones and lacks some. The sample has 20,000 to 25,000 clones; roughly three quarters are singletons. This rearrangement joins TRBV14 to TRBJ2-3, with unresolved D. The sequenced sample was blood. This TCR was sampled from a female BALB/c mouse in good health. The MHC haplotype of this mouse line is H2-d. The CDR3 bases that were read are TGTGCCAGCAGTCCCTCTAGTGCAGAAACGCTGTAT. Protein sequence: CASSPSSAETLY. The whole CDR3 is CASSPSSAETLYF.